This T cell receptor beta chain was found in a study of blood T cell repertoires in COVID-19. As for the study in general: Material from acute and convalescent COVID-19 was sourced from the United States, Italy and Spain.

Trimming cost V 7 bases and J 2 bases, with 12 bases left between them. Germline V lookup: CDR1 MDHEN, CDR2 SYDVKM. The CDR3 has 14 amino acids. Repertoires were generated with immunoSEQ multiplex PCR, while TCRdb's copy carries only in-frame clones and drops some. This sample carries roughly 280,000 clones, about 87% of them seen once, and the ten largest clones take about 3%. The chain combines TRBV28 with TRBJ1-5; no definite D call. The receptor was isolated from a woman aged 45-60 years who had recovered from COVID-19. The sample taken for sequencing was PBMCs or T cells enriched from blood (not recorded which). CDR3 sequence (DNA): TGTGCCAGCATTTGGGCGAGTGGCAATCAGCCCCAGCATTTT. Its translation is CASIWASGNQPQHF.